Detailed here is one T cell receptor (beta chain). As yet, its antigen is unknown. Using its own MiXCR run on the RACE reads, TCRdb lists one record per CDR3 protein. In the table there are about 190,000 distinct CDR3 sequences, approximately 26% of which are singletons. Regarding time point: patch test 3, about 24 weeks after DPC sensitization. Documented treatment: therapeutic diphenylcyclopropenone sensitization with weekly scalp DPC. This sample was taken from a study of human T cells and chemical hapten exposure. This CDR3 comprises 13 residues. Germline CDR1 reads SGHTA; CDR2 reads FQGNSA. The junction had 1 base not matched to a gene; V was cut back by 3 bases and J by 4 bases. Study results and caveats: Significantly more large CDR3 similarity clusters arose among expanded TCRs than among controls.

The source is a woman aged 40 to 49 with alopecia areata. Some clones in this sample may be carry-over from other donors' samples. J is TRBJ2-5 and V is TRBV7-2; 8 bases agree with TRBD1. Sequences were derived from whole blood, sampled in connection with sensitization to the hapten diphenylcyclopropenone (DPC). The CDR3 coding sequence is TGTGCCAGCAGCTTCCAGGGGGCAGAGACCCAGTACTTC. Translating gives CASSFQGAETQYF.